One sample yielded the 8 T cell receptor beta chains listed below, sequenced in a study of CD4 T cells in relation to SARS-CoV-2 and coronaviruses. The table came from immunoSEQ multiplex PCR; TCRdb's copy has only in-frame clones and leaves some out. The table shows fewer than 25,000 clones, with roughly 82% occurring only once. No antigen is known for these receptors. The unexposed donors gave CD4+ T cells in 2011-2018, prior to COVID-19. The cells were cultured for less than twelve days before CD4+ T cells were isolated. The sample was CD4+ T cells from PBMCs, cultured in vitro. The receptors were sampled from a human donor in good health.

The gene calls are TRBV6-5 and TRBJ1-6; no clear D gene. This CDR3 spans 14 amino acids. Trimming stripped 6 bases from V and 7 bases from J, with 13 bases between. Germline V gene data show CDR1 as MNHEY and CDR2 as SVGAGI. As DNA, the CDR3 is TGTGCCAGCAGCAGGACTCTTAAGAATTCACCCCTCCACTTT. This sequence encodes CASSRTLKNSPLHF.

The CDR3 loop is CASSPQGAYEQYF. The CDR3 coding sequence is TGTGCCAGCAGCCCACAGGGGGCGTACGAGCAGTACTTC. The chain carries TRBV7-2 and TRBJ2-7; 9 nucleotides agree with TRBD1. Germline V CDR1 and CDR2: SGHTA, FQGNSA. After removal of 5 bases from V and 4 bases from J, the junction contained 3 bases not matched to a gene. The CDR3 spans 13 residues.

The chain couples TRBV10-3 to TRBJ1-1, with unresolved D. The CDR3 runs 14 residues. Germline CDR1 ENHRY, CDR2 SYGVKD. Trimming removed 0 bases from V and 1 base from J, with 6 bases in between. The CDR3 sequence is CAISESEGNTEAFF. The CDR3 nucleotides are TGTGCCATCAGTGAGTCGGAGGGGAACACTGAAGCTTTCTTT.

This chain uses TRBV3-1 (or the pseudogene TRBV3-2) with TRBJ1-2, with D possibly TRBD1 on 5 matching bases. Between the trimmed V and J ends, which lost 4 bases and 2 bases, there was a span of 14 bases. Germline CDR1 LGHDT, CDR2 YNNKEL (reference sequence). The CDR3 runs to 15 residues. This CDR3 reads CASSLRQTNNYGYTF. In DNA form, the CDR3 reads TGTGCCAGCAGCCTACGACAGACCAACAACTATGGCTACACCTTC.

CDR3 protein: CASSDPTSGKYNEQFF. CDR3 bases: TGTGCCAGCAGTGACCCGACTAGCGGGAAATACAATGAGCAGTTCTTC. The V gene is TRBV6-1, the J gene TRBJ2-1, with 11 bases matching TRBD2. J lost 4 bases, V lost 3 bases, and 5 bases had no gene match. The CDR3 is made up of 16 amino acids. Germline CDR1 is MNHNS and CDR2 is SASEGT.

In DNA, the CDR3 is TGTGCCAGCAGCACCAGGAGCTCTGGAAACACCATATATTTT. Translating it yields CASSTRSSGNTIYF. The rearrangement joins TRBV5-6 to TRBJ1-3; no clear D gene. The germline V and J ends were trimmed by 4 bases and 0 bases, with 8 bases remaining between them. The V gene's germline CDR1 is SGHDT and CDR2 YYEEEE. The length of the CDR3 is 14 residues. The entire variable domain, with the rest obtained from reference TRBV5-6 and TRBJ1-3, is as follows: DAGVTQSPTHLIKTRGQQVTLRCSPKSGHDTVSWYQQALGQGPQFIFQYYEEEERQRGNFPDRFSGHQFPNYSSELNVNALLLGDSALYLCASSTRSSGNTIYFGEGSWLTVV.

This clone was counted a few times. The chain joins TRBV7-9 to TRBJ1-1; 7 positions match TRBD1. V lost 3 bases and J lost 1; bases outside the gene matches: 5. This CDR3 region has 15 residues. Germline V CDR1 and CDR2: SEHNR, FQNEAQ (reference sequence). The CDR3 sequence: CASSFPGQRNTEAFF. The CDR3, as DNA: TGTGCCAGCAGCTTCCCGGGACAGAGGAACACTGAAGCTTTCTTT.

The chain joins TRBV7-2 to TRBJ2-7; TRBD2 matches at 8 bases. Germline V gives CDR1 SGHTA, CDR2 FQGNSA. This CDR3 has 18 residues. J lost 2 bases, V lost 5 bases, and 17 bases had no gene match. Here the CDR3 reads CASSHGASGRSTPYEQYF. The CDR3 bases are TGTGCCAGCAGCCACGGGGCTAGCGGGCGTTCTACCCCCTACGAGCAGTACTTC. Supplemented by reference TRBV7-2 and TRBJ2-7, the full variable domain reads GAGVSQSPSNKVTEKGKDVELRCDPISGHTALYWYRQSLGQGLEFLIYFQGNSAPDKSGLPSDRFSAERTGGSVSTLTIQRTQQEDSAVYLCASSHGASGRSTPYEQYFGPGTRLTVT.